The clone carrying this T cell receptor beta chain was seen more than once but under ten times. What it recognizes is unknown. This sample stems from a study of OX40 agonist ivuxolimab in advanced cancers. Study-wide background: Ivuxolimab is an agonistic anti-OX40 (CD134) antibody, and patients were treated with it. The study, taken as a whole, reports: The study observed clonal expansion of CD4+ and CD8+ blood T cells by week 6 at 0.1 to 3.0 mg/kg.

Using immunoSEQ multiplex PCR, the repertoire was profiled, and TCRdb retains in-frame clones only, with some absent. Of tens of thousands of clones listed, around 85% are singletons. The CDR3 has 14 amino acids. Germline CDR1 and CDR2: SGHVS and FQNEAQ. Trimming shortened V by 1 base and J by 5 bases, and 8 bases separated the two germline ends. The gene calls are TRBV7-8 and TRBJ1-4; D uncertain. This specimen consisted of CD4+ or CD8+ T cells sorted from blood, obtained in a trial of the OX40 agonist ivuxolimab. This TCR was sampled from an adult with an advanced solid tumor such as melanoma, head and neck, liver or kidney cancer. Here the CDR3 reads CASSLGRLNEKLFF. DNA for the CDR3: TGTGCCAGCAGCTTAGGTCGGTTAAATGAAAAACTGTTTTTT.